The clone carrying this T cell receptor beta chain was counted many times. The sample originates from a study of tumor-infiltrating lymphocytes in localized non-small cell lung cancer. Germline CDR1 reads SGHTA; CDR2 reads FQGNSA. V lost 5 bases and J 2 bases, leaving 10 bases between the germline ends. This CDR3 has 14 residues. Using immunoSEQ multiplex PCR, the repertoire was profiled, and TCRdb retains in-frame clones only, with some absent. The sample consists of about 16,000 clones, roughly 43% of them appearing once. The receptor was derived from a human donor with non-small cell lung cancer. Material: lung tumor tissue. The rearrangement uses TRBV7-2 and TRBJ2-1; no definite D call. In nucleotides, the CDR3 is TGTGCCAGCAGCCCCCTTGGAACCTACAATGAGCAGTTCTTC. Protein sequence: CASSPLGTYNEQFF.